This TCR beta chain was recovered during a study of T cells in narcolepsy. Study-level points and caveats: HCRT-specific and TRIB2-specific autoreactive clonotypes appeared among same-patient CSF and blood CD4+ clonotypes.

The CDR3 runs 15 residues. Trimming left V 0 bases short and J 2 bases short, with 9 bases between. Germline CDR1 ENHRY, CDR2 SYGVKD. In regard to this clone: Antigen specificity is unknown.

Sequencing used immunoSEQ multiplex PCR; TCRdb keeps in-frame clones, though not all of them. The sample contains about 22,000 clones, about 86% of which appear only once. The receptor was isolated from a human donor in good health. The sequencing input was memory (CD45RA-) CD4+ T cells from blood. This chain links TRBV10-3 with TRBJ2-3, with D uncertain. CDR3 in amino acids: CAISESISSTDTQYF. The CDR3, as DNA: TGTGCCATCAGTGAGTCAATAAGCTCCACAGATACGCAGTATTTT.